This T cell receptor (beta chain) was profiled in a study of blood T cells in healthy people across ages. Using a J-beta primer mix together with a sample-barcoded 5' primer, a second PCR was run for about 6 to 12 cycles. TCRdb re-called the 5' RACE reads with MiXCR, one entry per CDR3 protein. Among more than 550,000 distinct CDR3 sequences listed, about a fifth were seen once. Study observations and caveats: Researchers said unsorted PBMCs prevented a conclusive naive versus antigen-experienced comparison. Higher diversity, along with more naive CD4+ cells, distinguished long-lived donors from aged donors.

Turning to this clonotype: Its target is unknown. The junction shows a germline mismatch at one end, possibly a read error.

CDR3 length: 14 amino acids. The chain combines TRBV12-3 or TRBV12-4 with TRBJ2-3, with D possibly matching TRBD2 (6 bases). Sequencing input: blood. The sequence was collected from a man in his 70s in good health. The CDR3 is CASSYSTSTDAQYF. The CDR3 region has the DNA TGTGCCAGCAGTTATAGCACTAGCACAGATGCGCAGTATTTT.